These T cell receptor beta chains were read from a single sample in a study of cytotoxic CD8 clonotypes in ibrutinib-treated CLL. Data came from immunoSEQ multiplex PCR; TCRdb stores just in-frame clones and leaves some out. The sample has some 140,000 clones; approximately 90% are singletons. Sequenced material: PBMCs, taken after 12 months of ibrutinib treatment. The receptors here all came from a human donor with chronic lymphocytic leukemia. The CDR3 runs from the conserved cysteine through the conserved F or W. D genes are given only for firm matches. The size entry is marked missing in some rows and otherwise reads once, few, many or a size class.

J | V | D | size | DNA | CDR3
TRBJ2-2 | TRBV27 | - | - | TGTGCCAGCAGTTTCACGGGAGACACCGGGGAGCTGTTTTTT | CASSFTGDTGELFF
TRBJ1-2 | TRBV7-2 | - | - | TGTGCCAGCAGCCCCCGGCGGGCAGGCGGCTACACCTTC | CASSPRRAGGYTF
TRBJ2-1 | TRBV7-9 | - | once | TGTGCCAGCAGCTTAGGAGCGACCCCCCCGCAGTTCTTC | CASSLGATPPQFF
TRBJ2-2 | TRBV2 | - | - | TGTGCCAGCAGTGGGGATGGGAACACCGGGGAGCTGTTTTTT | CASSGDGNTGELFF
TRBJ2-7 | TRBV4-3 | TRBD1 | - | TGCGCCAGCAGCCAAGATATTCAGGGGGCAGGGCAGTACTTC | CASSQDIQGAGQYF
TRBJ2-5 | TRBV5-1 | TRBD2 | - | TGCGCCAGCGGGCCATTACGGACTAGCGGGAAGCAAGAGACCCAGTACTTC | CASGPLRTSGKQETQYF
TRBJ1-4 | TRBV7-8 | - | - | TGTGCCAGCAGCTCCCCCAGTGGCCTGAGGGATGAAAAACTGTTTTTT | CASSSPSGLRDEKLFF
TRBJ2-1 | TRBV4-1 | - | - | TGCGCCGCCGCCCGGCTAGCAGGCTACAATGAGCAGTTCTTC | CAAARLAGYNEQFF
TRBJ1-1 | TRBV29-1 | TRBD1 | once | TGCAGCGTGCAGGACAGGGTAGGCACTGAAGCTTTCTTT | CSVQDRVGTEAFF
TRBJ2-7 | TRBV6-5 | TRBD1 | - | TGTGCCACTATAGACAGGGGGCTTGACGAGCAGTACTTC | CATIDRGLDEQYF
TRBJ2-7 | TRBV9 | TRBD1 | - | TGTGCCAGCAGCCCCACAGGGGGCTACGAGCAGTACTTC | CASSPTGGYEQYF
TRBJ1-2 | TRBV15 | TRBD1 | once | TGTGCCACCAGCAGAGGGAGAGGGACAGGGGTGGGCTACACCTTC | CATSRGRGTGVGYTF
TRBJ2-7 | TRBV28 | - | - | TGTGCCAGCAACCCTCCCGGCTACGAGCAGTACTTC | CASNPPGYEQYF
TRBJ2-1 | TRBV28 | TRBD2 | - | TGTGCCAGCAGTTCGCCCCTCTTGAAGCGGGAGTGGAATGAGCAGTTCTTC | CASSSPLLKREWNEQFF
TRBJ1-2 | TRBV28 | TRBD1 | once | TGTGCCAGCTCGGACAGGGGAGGCTACACCTTC | CASSDRGGYTF
TRBJ2-7 | TRBV28 | - | - | TGTGCCAGCAGTTTATCCAGGGGTCGCTACGAGCAGTACTTC | CASSLSRGRYEQYF
TRBJ1-1 | TRBV5-1 | - | - | TGCGCCAGCAGCTTGGCGGGGGGCAACACTGAAGCTTTCTTT | CASSLAGGNTEAFF
TRBJ2-1 | TRBV10-3 | - | - | TGTGCCACCGCGAGGGCCCCGCCTCCTAATGAGCAGTTCTTC | CATARAPPPNEQFF
TRBJ2-2 | TRBV6-1 | - | - | TGTGCCAGCAGTGAAGCGCTTCGTAGTGGCAATTACCCGAACACCGGGGAGCTGTTTTTT | CASSEALRSGNYPNTGELFF
TRBJ2-5 | TRBV6-6 | TRBD1 | few | TGTGCCAGCAGCACAGGGGCTCAAGAGACCCAGTACTTC | CASSTGAQETQYF
TRBJ2-5 | TRBV6-6 | TRBD1 | - | TGTGCCAGCAGTCCCAGTAGGGGGCGATGGGAGACCCAGTACTTC | CASSPSRGRWETQYF
TRBJ2-4 | TRBV7-9 | TRBD2 | - | TGTGCCAGCAGCTTAGGGACTAGCGGGGCCTCCGTGGGAATTCAGTACTTC | CASSLGTSGASVGIQYF
TRBJ1-1 | TRBV14 | - | few | TGTGCCAGCAGCCGCATAGCCGGGGCCGAAGCTTTCTTT | CASSRIAGAEAFF
TRBJ2-3 | TRBV29-1 | TRBD1 | - | TGCAGCGTTTTCCCCGGGACAGGGGAAACAGATACGCAGTATTTT | CSVFPGTGETDTQYF
TRBJ1-1 | TRBV27 | - | - | TGTGCCAGCAGTCTTCGCCCCGAGGGGTACACTGAAGCTTTCTTT | CASSLRPEGYTEAFF
TRBJ1-1 | TRBV13 | - | - | TGTGCCAGCAGCTTATCCCGAATTTTGAACACTGAAGCTTTCTTT | CASSLSRILNTEAFF
TRBJ2-2 | TRBV1 | - | - | TGCACCAGCAGCCAAGGTGGTAGCGGGAGACCCGGGGAGCTGTTTTTT | CTSSQGGSGRPGELFF
TRBJ2-7 | TRBV27 | - | - | TGTGCCAGCAGTTTCAATTCCCCCTACGAGCAGTACTTC | CASSFNSPYEQYF
TRBJ1-4 | TRBV7-9 | - | - | TGTGCCAGCAGCTCCCTGACTGACCCCATCGAGGGTAATGAAAAACTGTTTTTT | CASSSLTDPIEGNEKLFF
TRBJ1-3 | TRBV9 | - | - | TGTGCCAGCAGCGTAGGGGGAAACTCTGGAAACACCATATATTTT | CASSVGGNSGNTIYF
TRBJ2-3 | TRBV19 | TRBD1 | - | TGTGCCAGTAATCCGGGACAGGGTCCAGATACGCAGTATTTT | CASNPGQGPDTQYF
TRBJ2-2 | TRBV11-3 | - | - | TGTGCCAGCAGCTTACGTTTTCCCGGGGAGCTGTTTTTT | CASSLRFPGELFF
TRBJ2-5 | TRBV11-3 | - | - | TGTGCCAGCAGCGGGAGTGGAGAGACCCAGTACTTC | CASSGSGETQYF
TRBJ2-1 | TRBV7-6 | TRBD2 | - | TGTGCCAGCAGCAAACGTAACGCTAGCGGGGGGTCCTACAATGAGCAGTTCTTC | CASSKRNASGGSYNEQFF
TRBJ2-2 | TRBV7-9 | TRBD1 | - | TGTGCCAGCAGCCACCGGGACAGGGGCACCGGGGAGCTGTTTTTT | CASSHRDRGTGELFF
TRBJ2-3 | TRBV6-1 | TRBD1 | - | TGTGCCAGCAGTCGGGGACAGGGTGCGGATACGCAGTATTTT | CASSRGQGADTQYF
TRBJ2-3 | TRBV23-1 | - | - | TGCGCCAGCAGTCAACACGGGATATGCACAGATACGCAGTATTTT | CASSQHGICTDTQYF
TRBJ1-1 | TRBV7-2 | TRBD1 | - | TGTGCCAGCAGCTTAGTTCAGGGGGCCTTCACTGAAGCTTTCTTT | CASSLVQGAFTEAFF
TRBJ2-3 | TRBV6-4 | TRBD2 | - | TGTGCCAGCAGTGCCGGGAGGGCGTACACAGATACGCAGTATTTT | CASSAGRAYTDTQYF
TRBJ2-1 | TRBV7-8 | TRBD2 | - | TGTGCCAGCAGCTTAGTTTCTGCTAGCGGGATTTACAATGAGCAGTTCTTC | CASSLVSASGIYNEQFF
TRBJ2-6 | TRBV6-5 | - | - | TGTGCCAGCGGGGGCCGGTACTCTGGGGCCAACGTCCTGACTTTC | CASGGRYSGANVLTF
TRBJ1-5 | TRBV7-2 | - | - | TGTGCCAGCAGCTCGGAGTACTCAGGGTGGCAGCCCCAGCATTTT | CASSSEYSGWQPQHF
TRBJ2-3 | TRBV5-6 | - | - | TGTGCCAGCAGCTTGGCCCCCCACCCCCCAGCGGCGCAGTATTTT | CASSLAPHPPAAQYF
TRBJ1-2 | TRBV28 | TRBD1 | - | TGTGCCAGCAGTCGGTTGACAGGGCCCCAAGGCTACACCTTC | CASSRLTGPQGYTF
TRBJ1-5 | TRBV10-3 | TRBD1 | - | TGTGCCATCAGTGAGACAGGGGAAAGTAGCAATCAGCCCCAGCATTTT | CAISETGESSNQPQHF
TRBJ1-2 | TRBV28 | - | - | TGTGCCACCCTGAGTGAGGGCGTTATCTATGGCTACACCTTC | CATLSEGVIYGYTF
TRBJ2-7 | TRBV6-5 | - | - | TGTGCCAGCAGGAGAGGGTACGAGCAGTACTTC | CASRRGYEQYF